Listed below are T cell receptor beta chains from one sample, sequenced in a study of blood T cell repertoires in COVID-19. The data were produced by immunoSEQ multiplex PCR, yet TCRdb's version contains in-frame clones alone and is incomplete. This table has 200,000 to 250,000 clones, around 82% appearing once. Sequencing was done on a sample of peripheral blood. The receptors here all came from a woman aged 80 or over with acute or convalescent COVID-19. Each CDR3 is given with its conserved first and last residue. The D gene is left open where the match is weak. Only some rows state a clone size, as once, few, many or a class for expanded clones.

V gene	clone size	J gene	D gene	CDR3 DNA	CDR3 protein
TRBV7-8	NA	TRBJ1-1	NA	TGTGCCAGCAGCTTAGTTAGGGGGTCTGGCACTGAAGCTTTCTTT	CASSLVRGSGTEAFF
TRBV2	NA	TRBJ2-7	NA	TGTGCCAGCAGTGAGTTGGGCGGACTCACCCTCCCCGAGCAGTACTTC	CASSELGGLTLPEQYF
TRBV5-4	few	TRBJ1-2	TRBD1	TGTGCCAGCACCCAGGACAGGGCGGCCGAGAACTATGGCTACACCTTC	CASTQDRAAENYGYTF
TRBV25-1	NA	TRBJ1-1	TRBD1	TGTGCCAGCAGGACTACAGGGGTTATCGGTGAAGCTTTCTTT	CASRTTGVIGEAFF
TRBV7-9	NA	TRBJ1-2	NA	TGTGCCAGCAGCTTAGGGGGGCACTATGGCTACACCTTC	CASSLGGHYGYTF
TRBV2	NA	TRBJ2-5	TRBD1	TGTGCCAGCAGGGCGGACAGGGGGCCCCAAGAGACCCAGTACTTC	CASRADRGPQETQYF
TRBV19	NA	TRBJ2-3	NA	TGTGCCAGTAGTATACGGTTAGCCACAGATACGCAGTATTTT	CASSIRLATDTQYF
TRBV5-4	NA	TRBJ2-5	TRBD2	TGTGCCAGCAGCTTGACTAGCGGGGGGAATTTCCAAGAGACCCAGTACTTC	CASSLTSGGNFQETQYF
TRBV19	NA	TRBJ2-3	TRBD2	TGTGCCAGTAGTCACCCCAGACTAGCGGGGGGGAGGTATACGCAGTATTTT	CASSHPRLAGGRYTQYF
TRBV19	NA	TRBJ2-1	NA	TGTGCCAGTAGTATAGGGGGCGCCGCGAGCTCCTACAATGAGCAGTTCTTC	CASSIGGAASSYNEQFF
TRBV2	NA	TRBJ1-6	NA	TGTGCCAGGAACGTATTCAGCTCCTATAATTCACCCCTCCACTTT	CARNVFSSYNSPLHF
TRBV29-1	NA	TRBJ2-5	NA	TGCAGCGGAGACGGACAGTCCGGAGAGACCCAGTACTTC	CSGDGQSGETQYF
TRBV28	NA	TRBJ1-2	TRBD1	TGTGCCAGCAGGCAGGGGGCCGCGACCCCTTATGGCTACACCTTC	CASRQGAATPYGYTF
TRBV30	once	TRBJ1-5	NA	TGTGCCTGGAGTCCTATTAATAGCAATCAGCCCCAGCATTTT	CAWSPINSNQPQHF
TRBV3-1/TRBV3-2	NA	TRBJ2-2	TRBD2	TGTGCCGCACGGGGAAGCGGGGGGTCGAACACCGGGGAGCTGTTTTTT	CAARGSGGSNTGELFF
TRBV30	NA	TRBJ2-5	NA	TGTGCCTGGAGTGGGCCCCCCAGGGGACAAGAGACCCAGTACTTC	CAWSGPPRGQETQYF
TRBV5-1	NA	TRBJ2-1	NA	TGCGCCAGCAGCTTGGGGGACACCTACAATGAGCAGTTCTTC	CASSLGDTYNEQFF
TRBV3-1/TRBV3-2	NA	TRBJ1-2	NA	TGTGCCAGCACCCAGCGCGGGAGGGCCGGCTATGGCTACACCTTC	CASTQRGRAGYGYTF
TRBV6-5	NA	TRBJ1-4	TRBD1	TGTGCCAGCAGAAGGACAGGGCCTAATGAAAAACTGTTTTTT	CASRRTGPNEKLFF
TRBV6-5	NA	TRBJ2-7	NA	TGTGCCAGCAGTTTGCCTAGTAAAACCTACGAGCAGTACTTC	CASSLPSKTYEQYF
TRBV28	NA	TRBJ1-5	NA	TGTGCCAGCAGTGCCGCAGTGGTGGTTTCAGGGAATCAGCCCCAGCATTTT	CASSAAVVVSGNQPQHF
TRBV25-1	NA	TRBJ1-6	NA	TGTGCCAGCAGTGAACTAGTTGGGTCACCCCTCCACTTT	CASSELVGSPLHF
TRBV10-1	NA	TRBJ1-1	NA	TGCGCCAGCAGGCGGGGGGCAAAGGCTTTCTTT	CASRRGAKAFF
TRBV11-2	NA	TRBJ1-2	NA	TGTGCCAGCAGCTTAGAAGCCGGGGGCTATGGCTACACCTTC	CASSLEAGGYGYTF
TRBV3-1/TRBV3-2	few	TRBJ1-2	NA	TGTGCCAGCAGCCAAGGCGGCAGTGGAGGCTACACCTTC	CASSQGGSGGYTF
TRBV27	NA	TRBJ2-7	TRBD1	TGTGCCAGTGGTGCTGGACAGGGGGCGTTCTACGAGCAGTACTTC	CASGAGQGAFYEQYF
TRBV2	NA	TRBJ1-2	NA	TGTGCCAGCAAAGAGGGCCGCGGGGGTTCAAACTATGGCTACACCTTC	CASKEGRGGSNYGYTF
TRBV6-1	NA	TRBJ1-5	NA	TGTGCCAGCAGTGAACAGCCGGGAGTCCATCAGCCCCAGCATTTT	CASSEQPGVHQPQHF
TRBV30	NA	TRBJ1-2	TRBD1	TGTGCCTGGAGTCCCGGACAGGGAGGCTATGGCTACACCTTC	CAWSPGQGGYGYTF
TRBV5-1	NA	TRBJ1-1	NA	TGCGCCAGCAGCACCAACAGGGATGGCACTGAAGCTTTCTTT	CASSTNRDGTEAFF
TRBV7-9	NA	TRBJ1-5	NA	TGTGCCAGCAGCACCAGTAGCAATCAGCCCCAGCATTTT	CASSTSSNQPQHF
TRBV4-3	NA	TRBJ1-4	NA	TGCGCCAGCAACCAAGATCAAGACTTCGGTGAAAAACTGTTTTTT	CASNQDQDFGEKLFF
TRBV12-3/TRBV12-4	NA	TRBJ1-5	NA	TGTGCCAGCACCCAGCGACGGGAGCAGCCCCAGCATTTT	CASTQRREQPQHF
TRBV2	once	TRBJ1-2	NA	TGTGCCAGCATCGGACAGCCAGCTAACTATGGCTACACCTTC	CASIGQPANYGYTF
TRBV29-1	NA	TRBJ2-1	NA	TGCAGCGTCCTGGGAAGCGGGCAGTCCTACAATGAGCAGTTCTTC	CSVLGSGQSYNEQFF
TRBV11-2	NA	TRBJ2-7	TRBD1	TGTGCCAGCAGCCCGGACAGGGATCGTTCCTACGAGCAGTACTTC	CASSPDRDRSYEQYF
TRBV4-3	NA	TRBJ1-3	NA	TGCGCCAGCAGCCAAGATAGGCAGGGGTTCGGAAACACCATATATTTT	CASSQDRQGFGNTIYF
TRBV6-5	NA	TRBJ2-3	TRBD2	TGTGCCAGCAGCGGACTAGCGGGGGCAGATACGCAGTATTTT	CASSGLAGADTQYF
TRBV2	NA	TRBJ1-5	NA	TGTGCCAGCAATCGGGGGGCGCGTGGCAATCAGCCCCAGCATTTT	CASNRGARGNQPQHF
TRBV5-4	few	TRBJ2-2	TRBD2	TGTGCCAGCAGCTTAGCGGGGTTTAAGACCGGGGAGCTGTTTTTT	CASSLAGFKTGELFF
TRBV7-9	NA	TRBJ1-3	NA	TGTGCCAGCAGCTTAATCGGGGGGCAGGCTGGAAACACCATATATTTT	CASSLIGGQAGNTIYF